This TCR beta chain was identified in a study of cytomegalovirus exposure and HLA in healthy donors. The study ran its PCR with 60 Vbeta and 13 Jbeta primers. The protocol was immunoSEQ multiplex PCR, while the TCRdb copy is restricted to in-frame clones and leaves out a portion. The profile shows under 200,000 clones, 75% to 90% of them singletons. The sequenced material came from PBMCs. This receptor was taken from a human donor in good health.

CDR3 sequence reads: CASSLGPSGDYYEQYF. CDR3 nucleotide sequence: TGTGCCAGCAGCTTAGGACCTAGCGGGGATTACTACGAGCAGTACTTC. The rearrangement uses TRBV7-2 and TRBJ2-5; 9 nucleotides line up with TRBD2. The DNA matches TRBJ2-7 better at its end, which makes the J call doubtful. Germline V gene data show CDR1 as SGHTA and CDR2 as FQGNSA. The CDR3 totals 16 residues.